This T cell receptor beta chain was recorded in a study of response to subunit inactivated influenza vaccine. Broader study findings: The authors put forward the suggestion that each seasonal influenza vaccination may bring in only a limited number of new T cells.

In its sample, this clonotype was seen a few times. Its antigen is undetermined. TCRdb recomputed calls from the RT-PCR reads with MiXCR, one row per CDR3 protein. The sample includes 530,000 or so distinct CDR3 sequences, about an eighth of them seen just once. V dropped 4 bases and J dropped 7 bases, with 15 bases sitting between them. The CDR3 contains 14 residues. Germline-derived CDR1 and CDR2 are SGHRS and YFSETQ. This sample comprised PBMCs from blood, obtained on the day of vaccination. The TCR comes from a man aged 50-60 years who received an inactivated influenza vaccine. This chain connects TRBV5-1 to TRBJ1-5; a possible D gene is TRBD1 (5 bases). The CDR3 sequence is CASSPGTPGQPQHF. CDR3 sequence (DNA): TGCGCCAGCAGCCCCGGGACCCCCGGGCAGCCCCAGCATTTT.